These 21 T cell receptor beta chains share one sample of origin, sequenced in a study of T cells after yellow fever vaccination. TCRdb redid the calling of the 5' RACE reads with MiXCR, one entry per CDR3 protein. The sample lists 300,000 to 450,000 distinct CDR3 sequences; 6.2% were seen once. Source: PBMCs, taken 5 days after the yellow fever booster vaccination. The source of these receptors is a man aged 25 to 40 who received the YFV17D yellow fever vaccine.

This clonotype has just a few counts. The chain joins TRBV5-1 to TRBJ1-4; D ambiguous. Germline CDR1 and CDR2: SGHRS and YFSETQ. The V gene lost 4 bases and the J gene lost 8 bases, with 15 bases spanning the gap. The CDR3 totals 14 residues. The CDR3 DNA is TGCGCCAGCAGCCAAGGACGGAACGGCGAAAAACTGTTTTTT. Its protein is CASSQGRNGEKLFF.

The chain joins TRBV20-1 to TRBJ2-5; 12 positions match TRBD2. In germline, CDR1 is DFQATT, CDR2 SNEGSKA (reference sequence). CDR3 length equals 14 residues. V trimming: 3 bases; J trimming: 5 bases; junction bases outside the gene matches: 4. The CDR3 DNA reads TGCAGTGCTAGCCCGACTAGCGGGGGTGAGACCCAGTACTTC. Its protein product is CSASPTSGGETQYF.

This clonotype occurred a few times. The V and J genes are TRBV18 and TRBJ2-6; no definite D call. Germline values: CDR1 KGHSH, CDR2 LQKENI. Trimming took 5 bases from V and 4 from J, leaving 9 bases between them. This CDR3 spans 14 amino acids. CDR3 in amino acids: CASSGLAGANVLTF. CDR3 bases: TGTGCCAGCTCAGGATTGGCGGGGGCCAACGTCCTGACTTTC.

There are many counts of this clonotype. For the CDR3, the DNA is TGCGCCAGCAGCTCGGGGACAGGGCAGAACACTGAAGCTTTCTTT. Protein sequence: CASSSGTGQNTEAFF. The rearrangement joins TRBV5-1 to TRBJ1-1; 9 nucleotides agree with TRBD1. The V and J ends lost 3 bases and 1 base, in that order; junction bases with no gene match: 4. CDR3 length equals 15 residues. CDR1 and CDR2 from the germline V gene are SGHRS and YFSETQ. Full variable domain (rest looked up from reference TRBV5-1 and TRBJ1-1): KAGVTQTPRYLIKTRGQQVTLSCSPISGHRSVSWYQQTPGQGLQFLFEYFSETQRNKGNFPGRFSGRQFSNSRSEMNVSTLELGDSALYLCASSSGTGQNTEAFFGQGTRLTVV.

This clonotype occurred a few times. The chain has TRBV6-5 and TRBJ1-2, with 7 bases fitting TRBD1. Unmatched junction bases numbered 7, after V lost 4 bases and J lost 5 bases. CDR1 and CDR2 from the germline V gene are MNHEY and SVGAGI. The length of the CDR3 is 14 residues. The CDR3 is CASSSGRGEYGYTF. The DNA of the CDR3 is TGTGCCAGCAGTTCGGGCAGGGGGGAGTATGGCTACACCTTC.

This clonotype occurred many times. The chain uses TRBV12-3 or TRBV12-4 and TRBJ2-3; D call uncertain. This CDR3 comprises 15 residues. V was trimmed by 4 bases and J by 0 bases, leaving 11 bases between them. The CDR3 bases are TGTGCCAGCAGTTATGTGACTGGAAGCACAGATACGCAGTATTTT. Its translation: CASSYVTGSTDTQYF.

This clonotype has a handful of counts. V usage is TRBV5-1 and J usage is TRBJ1-3; D is unclear. Looked up from germline, CDR1 is SGHRS and CDR2 is YFSETQ. Trimming took 0 bases from V and 4 from J, leaving 8 bases between them. CDR3 length: 14 amino acids. The CDR3 loop is CASSLDQGGNTIYF. CDR3 DNA sequence: TGCGCCAGCAGCTTGGATCAAGGAGGAAACACCATATATTTT. The complete variable domain, with remaining parts taken from reference TRBV5-1 and TRBJ1-3, reads KAGVTQTPRYLIKTRGQQVTLSCSPISGHRSVSWYQQTPGQGLQFLFEYFSETQRNKGNFPGRFSGRQFSNSRSEMNVSTLELGDSALYLCASSLDQGGNTIYFGEGSWLTVV.

This clonotype has just a few counts. CDR3 sequence: CASTSGPAAEAFF. Here the CDR3 DNA reads TGTGCCAGCACTTCGGGCCCGGCCGCTGAAGCTTTCTTT. This chain connects TRBV6-5 to TRBJ1-1; D is undetermined. V gave up 7 bases and J gave up 6 bases, with 15 bases separating them. In germline, CDR1 is MNHEY, CDR2 SVGAGI. This CDR3 has 13 amino acids.

This clonotype was observed many times. CDR3 sequence (DNA): TGCAGCGTTCGGGCAGGGGGCGTCTATGGCTACACCTTC. Translated: CSVRAGGVYGYTF. The chain has TRBV29-1 and TRBJ1-2; TRBD1 agrees at 8 bases. The germline V gene has CDR1 SQVTM and CDR2 ANQGSEA. V lost 5 bases to trimming and J lost 4 bases; unmatched junction nucleotides: 6. The CDR3 extends over 13 amino acids.

This clonotype was seen many times. The J gene is TRBJ1-1, the V gene TRBV9; 12 nucleotides agree with TRBD1. Per the germline V gene, CDR1 is SGDLS and CDR2 is YYNGEE. J lost 5 bases, V lost 0 bases, and 8 bases had no gene match. This CDR3 contains 17 residues. CDR3 sequence reads: CASSVGGTGGLRTEAFF. The CDR3 coding sequence is TGTGCCAGCAGCGTAGGGGGGACAGGGGGCTTGAGGACTGAAGCTTTCTTT.

This clonotype was counted at least ten times. The chain employs TRBV7-2 and TRBJ1-3; D is perhaps TRBD1 (5 bases). The CDR3 covers 16 residues. Germline V gene sequence: CDR1 SGHTA, CDR2 FQGNSA. Trimming took off 5 bases at V and 1 base at J, with 15 bases between the two ends. The CDR3 protein is CASSPKRGTSGNTIYF. The DNA of the CDR3 is TGTGCCAGCAGCCCAAAGAGGGGCACATCTGGAAACACCATATATTTT. Complete variable domain (other parts from reference TRBV7-2 and TRBJ1-3): GAGVSQSPSNKVTEKGKDVELRCDPISGHTALYWYRQSLGQGLEFLIYFQGNSAPDKSGLPSDRFSAERTGGSVSTLTIQRTQQEDSAVYLCASSPKRGTSGNTIYFGEGSWLTVV.

The chain has TRBV9 and TRBJ1-4; 7 nucleotides align to TRBD1. The CDR3 spans 15 residues. Per the germline V gene, CDR1 is SGDLS and CDR2 is YYNGEE. With 4 bases clipped from V and 5 bases from J, the junction kept 8 bases outside the gene matches. The chain's CDR3 is CASSQELRGNEKLFF. The CDR3 region has the DNA TGTGCCAGCAGCCAAGAACTCAGGGGGAATGAAAAACTGTTTTTT.

This rearrangement joins TRBV23-1 to TRBJ2-1; D unresolved. TRBV23-1 is classed as an ORF, of uncertain function. V shed 8 bases and J shed 5 bases, with 22 bases lying between them. The CDR3 spans 16 residues. The CDR3 DNA sequence: TGCGCCAGCCTCCAAAATGCTGTTGGGTGCAACAATGAGCAGTTCTTC. Translated, it gives CASLQNAVGCNNEQFF.

This clonotype was seen a few times. The V gene is TRBV18, the J gene TRBJ2-7; D could derive from TRBD1 or TRBD2 (5 bases each). Per germline, CDR1 KGHSH and CDR2 LQKENI. This CDR3 contains 14 residues. Deletions cut 3 bases from V and 5 bases from J, with 14 bases between. The CDR3 DNA sequence: TGTGCCAGCTCACCCTTACGGGACCTCAACGAGCAGTACTTC. Translating it yields CASSPLRDLNEQYF.

This clonotype was counted at least ten times. DNA for the CDR3: TGTGCCAGCAGTTACTCGAAAGGGTTCGGCAATGAGCAGTTCTTC. Amino acid sequence: CASSYSKGFGNEQFF. The rearrangement links TRBV6-5 to TRBJ2-1, with D unclear. Germline CDR1 reads MNHEY; CDR2 reads SVGAGI. The ends were cut back, 0 bases at V and 6 bases at J, with 12 bases in the middle. This CDR3 region has 15 residues.

This clonotype appeared many times. J is TRBJ2-2 and V is TRBV29-1, with 8 bases lining up with TRBD1. Germline V lookup: CDR1 SQVTM, CDR2 ANQGSEA. The trim removed 6 bases at V and 4 bases at J, leaving 10 bases unmatched. The CDR3 spans 15 residues. CDR3 bases: TGCAGCGTGGTGGACAGGGAGCGAGGCACCGGGGAGCTGTTTTTT. Its translation: CSVVDRERGTGELFF.

In this sample, this clonotype turned up a few times. The rearrangement links TRBV20-1 to TRBJ1-5; 8 nucleotides agree with TRBD1. With 4 bases clipped from V and 7 bases from J, the junction kept 9 bases outside the gene matches. The CDR3 extends over 14 amino acids. CDR1 DFQATT and CDR2 SNEGSKA come from the germline V gene (reference sequence). CDR3 nucleotide sequence: TGCAGTGCTAAGGACAGGGAAATTCGCCAGCCCCAGCATTTT. Translation gives CSAKDREIRQPQHF.

This clonotype was observed a handful of times. The V gene is TRBV7-8, the J gene TRBJ2-7; tentative D call: TRBD2 (6 bases). The CDR3 extends over 15 amino acids. V lost 4 bases and J lost 4, with 17 bases in between. CDR1 is SGHVS, CDR2 FQNEAQ, per germline. CDR3 loop: CASSSGGLARYEQYF. The CDR3 DNA reads as TGTGCCAGCAGCTCCGGGGGACTCGCCAGGTACGAGCAGTACTTC.

On this clonotype: This may arise from a read error, as a much more abundant clone is one base away. The genes are TRBV6-2 or TRBV6-3 and TRBJ1-1; D is ambiguous. The CDR3 runs 15 residues. CDR1 and CDR2 from the germline V gene are MNHEY and SVGEGT. V gave up 7 bases and J gave up 7 bases, with 22 bases separating them. As DNA, the CDR3 is TGTGCCAGCATTGGGGTCAATAAGGCGCGCATTGAAGCTTTCTTT. Encoded protein: CASIGVNKARIEAFF.

This clonotype was seen only a few times. The rearrangement joins TRBV4-3 to TRBJ2-7; possible D gene TRBD1, 5 bases. The CDR3 totals 13 residues. Per germline, CDR1 LGHNA and CDR2 YSLEER. V was clipped by 1 base and J by 4 bases, with 8 bases between them. CDR3 residues: CASSQAQGYEQYF. CDR3 in DNA: TGCGCCAGCAGCCAAGCCCAGGGTTACGAGCAGTACTTC.

CDR3 in amino acids: CSAKTRDTQYF. The DNA of the CDR3 is TGCAGTGCTAAAACCCGAGATACGCAGTATTTT. The rearrangement links TRBV20-1 to TRBJ2-3, with D uncertain. Germline CDR1 reads DFQATT; CDR2 reads SNEGSKA (reference sequence). The CDR3 contains 11 residues. V dropped 4 bases and J dropped 5 bases, with 7 bases sitting between them.